This T cell receptor (beta chain) was retrieved from a study of blood T cell repertoires in COVID-19. Study context: Sample material is recorded as cDNA or gDNA derived from T cells, B-cell-depleted T cells, or PBMCs.

Individuals aged about 18 to 95 years were recruited from 24 US areas. Which cohort a participant joined came from the clinical history participants gave. Data came from immunoSEQ multiplex PCR; TCRdb stores just in-frame clones and leaves some out. The data hold around 240,000 clones, with 91% observed a single time. There are 14 residues in the CDR3. V was clipped by 8 bases and J by 2 bases, with 13 bases between them. Germline CDR1 SNHLY, CDR2 FYNNEI. The clonotype was recovered from a human donor in a cohort exposed to, infected with or recovered from COVID-19 (not recorded which). The donor label of this sample is uncertain. The sample consisted of PBMCs or T cells enriched from blood (not recorded which). The chain recombines TRBV2 with TRBJ1-5; weak D call: TRBD1 (5 bases). The CDR3 reads CASQNRYGNQPQHF. The CDR3 nucleotides read TGTGCCAGCCAAAACAGGTATGGCAATCAGCCCCAGCATTTT.